Presented here are 25 T cell receptor beta chains from one specimen sequenced in a study of control samples from healthy donors and cancer patients. Using immunoSEQ multiplex PCR, the repertoire was profiled, and TCRdb retains in-frame clones only, with some absent. The table lists 150,000 or so clones, about 94% of them singletons. What was sequenced was blood. These receptors all stem from a man between 40 and 49 years old in good health.

The CDR3 protein is CATSGTSGAGDTQYF. CDR3 in DNA: TGTGCCACCAGCGGGACTAGCGGGGCGGGAGATACGCAGTATTTT. The chain is built from TRBV15 and TRBJ2-3; 13 bases line up with TRBD2. The ends lost 5 bases at V and 5 bases at J; junction bases unmatched: 4. Germline V gene lookup returns CDR1 LNHNV and CDR2 YYDKDF (reference sequence). This CDR3 contains 15 residues.

The chain has TRBV18 and TRBJ2-3, with 8 bases identical to TRBD1. After removal of 3 bases from V and 2 bases from J, the junction contained 7 bases not matched to a gene. The CDR3 contains 16 residues. Germline values: CDR1 KGHSH, CDR2 LQKENI. CDR3 in amino acids: CASSPSGTGITDTQYF. The CDR3 bases are TGTGCCAGCTCACCTTCAGGGACAGGCATCACAGATACGCAGTATTTT.

CDR3 sequence reads: CASSVQRGEGETQYF. The CDR3 DNA reads TGTGCCAGCAGCGTTCAGCGGGGGGAGGGGGAGACCCAGTACTTC. This sequence joins TRBV9 and TRBJ2-5; 9 positions agree with TRBD2. After removal of 2 bases from V and 5 bases from J, the junction contained 7 bases not matched to a gene. Germline V lookup: CDR1 SGDLS, CDR2 YYNGEE. The CDR3 contains 15 residues. The whole variable domain, remainder taken from reference TRBV9 and TRBJ2-5, is DSGVTQTPKHLITATGQRVTLRCSPRSGDLSVYWYQQSLDQGLQFLIQYYNGEERAKGNILERFSAQQFPDLHSELNLSSLELGDSALYFCASSVQRGEGETQYFGPGTRLLVL.

The CDR3 protein is CASTQGNSPLHF. In DNA form, the CDR3 reads TGTGCCAGCACTCAGGGTAATTCACCCCTCCACTTT. The genes are TRBV6-5 and TRBJ1-6, with a possible D match to TRBD1 (5 bases). V gave up 7 bases and J gave up 6 bases, with 7 bases separating them. The CDR3 has 12 amino acids. Looked up from germline, CDR1 is MNHEY and CDR2 is SVGAGI.

The chain couples TRBV7-2 to TRBJ1-4; possible D gene TRBD1, 5 bases. The CDR3 spans 16 residues. Trimming stripped 2 bases from V and 4 bases from J, with 14 bases between. CDR1 is SGHTA, CDR2 FQGNSA, per germline. The CDR3 DNA sequence: TGTGCCAGCAGCTTACAAAGGGGCTCAATTAATGAAAAACTGTTTTTT. It encodes CASSLQRGSINEKLFF.

The V and J genes are TRBV2 and TRBJ1-4, with 8 positions matching TRBD1. Trimming cost V 4 bases and J 11 bases; bases outside gene matches: 3. Looked up from germline, CDR1 is SNHLY and CDR2 is FYNNEI. The CDR3 covers 12 residues. DNA of the CDR3: TGTGCCAGCAGTGGGACAGGGTCCAAACTGTTTTTT. The encoded protein is CASSGTGSKLFF.

This chain joins TRBV21-1 and TRBJ2-5; the DNA was not compared with TRBD2, the D call given in the table. TRBV21-1 is a pseudogene segment. The CDR3 totals 21 residues. As DNA, the CDR3 is TGTGCCAGCAGCAAAGGGGGACCTGGTCGTTCTTCGACTAGCGGGGGAGAGACCCAGTACTTC. It codes for CASSKGGPGRSSTSGGETQYF.

This chain uses TRBV7-9 with TRBJ2-7; D is possibly TRBD1 or TRBD2 (6 bases each). Germline values: CDR1 SEHNR, CDR2 FQNEAQ (reference sequence). V lost 5 bases and J 6 bases, leaving 20 bases between the germline ends. The CDR3 totals 15 residues. CDR3 loop: CASSAEGGSSSEQYF. For the CDR3, the DNA is TGTGCCAGCAGCGCCGAAGGGGGGTCCAGCAGCGAGCAGTACTTC.

J is TRBJ1-1 and V is TRBV6-5, with 9 bases identical to TRBD1. In germline, CDR1 is MNHEY, CDR2 SVGAGI. The CDR3 length is 15 residues. J was trimmed by 7 bases and V by 6 bases; bases with no gene match: 12. The CDR3 nucleotides are TGTGCCAGCAGCCGACCTCGGACAGGGGTCGGTGAAGCTTTCTTT. Its protein product is CASSRPRTGVGEAFF.

This chain joins TRBV19 and TRBJ1-3, with D possibly matching TRBD1 (6 bases). Trimming cost V 3 bases and J 0 bases, with 9 bases left between them. The germline V gene encodes CDR1 LNHDA and CDR2 SQIVND (reference sequence). This CDR3 is 15 amino acids long. CDR3 sequence (DNA): TGTGCCAGTAGTATTAACAGGGTCTCTGGAAACACCATATATTTT. It is translated as CASSINRVSGNTIYF.

This rearrangement joins TRBV5-4 to TRBJ1-2; D gene unclear. This CDR3 region has 13 residues. Germline CDR1 and CDR2: SGHNT and YYREEE (reference sequence). With 0 bases removed from V and 5 bases from J, the gap between germline ends came to 8 bases. CDR3 DNA: TGTGCCAGCAGCTTGGAGAACCTATATGGCTACACCTTC. Translating gives CASSLENLYGYTF.

The rearrangement joins TRBV4-3 to TRBJ1-4; no reliable D call. This CDR3 has 16 residues. The V gene's germline CDR1 is LGHNA and CDR2 YSLEER. V dropped 0 bases and J dropped 3 bases, with 11 bases sitting between them. This CDR3 reads CASSQELGSANEKLFF. For the CDR3, the DNA is TGCGCCAGCAGCCAAGAACTAGGAAGTGCTAATGAAAAACTGTTTTTT.

This sequence joins TRBV5-1 and TRBJ1-1, with D maybe TRBD1 (6 bases). The V gene's germline CDR1 is SGHRS and CDR2 YFSETQ. Trimming took off 3 bases at V and 4 bases at J, with 10 bases between the two ends. This CDR3 region has 13 residues. The CDR3 bases are TGCGCCAGCAGCTCGGACAGTATCACTGAAGCTTTCTTT. Protein: CASSSDSITEAFF.

V is TRBV19 and J is TRBJ1-5; TRBD1 might be the D (5 bases). Between the trimmed V and J ends, which lost 5 bases and 2 bases, there was a span of 13 bases. The CDR3 covers 15 residues. CDR1 is LNHDA, CDR2 SQIVND, per germline (reference sequence). The CDR3 spells CASSVQGWGNQPQHF. DNA of the CDR3: TGTGCCAGTAGTGTTCAGGGATGGGGCAATCAGCCCCAGCATTTT.

The rearrangement joins TRBV6-5 to TRBJ2-3; either TRBD1 or TRBD2 may supply D (5 bases each). V lost 0 bases and J lost 7, with 14 bases in between. Germline assignment: CDR1 MNHEY and CDR2 SVGAGI. CDR3 length: 15 amino acids. CDR3 sequence (DNA): TGTGCCAGCAGTTACTCATGGGCTAGGGGACATACGCAGTATTTT. Translation gives CASSYSWARGHTQYF.

The chain is built from TRBV4-2 and TRBJ1-1, with 7 bases lining up with TRBD1. Losses at the gene ends were 0 bases for V and 5 bases for J; bases not matched to a gene: 0. The CDR3 runs to 13 residues. Germline values: CDR1 LGHNA, CDR2 YNFKEQ. This chain's CDR3 is CASSQDRGTEAFF. DNA of the CDR3: TGTGCCAGCAGCCAAGACAGGGGGACTGAAGCTTTCTTT.

The chain employs TRBV5-4 and TRBJ2-5; 11 nucleotides align to TRBD2. The CDR3 runs to 17 residues. CDR1 and CDR2 from the germline V gene are SGHNT and YYREEE (reference sequence). V lost 2 bases and J lost 5; bases outside the gene matches: 11. Written as DNA, the CDR3 is TGTGCCAGCAGCTTTCTTAGCGGGGGGGCCGGCCAGGAGACCCAGTACTTC. This gives the protein CASSFLSGGAGQETQYF.

V usage is TRBV27 and J usage is TRBJ2-6, with 7 bases aligning to TRBD1. Germline V CDR1 and CDR2: MNHEY, SMNVEV (reference sequence). The V segment lost 5 bases and the J segment 0 bases; nucleotides outside the gene matches: 4. The CDR3 runs to 16 residues. The CDR3 loop is CASSRGRNSGANVLTF. As DNA, the CDR3 is TGTGCCAGCAGTAGGGGGCGCAACTCTGGGGCCAACGTCCTGACTTTC.

About this clone: Other DNA sequences in the sample encode the same CDR3. The V and J genes are TRBV9 and TRBJ2-2; 8 bases are a match to TRBD2. The germline V gene encodes CDR1 SGDLS and CDR2 YYNGEE. V shed 4 bases and J 6 bases; nucleotides not matched to a gene: 11. The CDR3 has 16 residues. The CDR3 DNA is TGTGCCAGCAGCTTGGGAGCGGGGGAGGGGGCCGGGGAGCTGTTTTTT. Translating it yields CASSLGAGEGAGELFF.

The chain is built from TRBV18 and TRBJ2-3; 9 bases align to TRBD2. With V trimmed by 3 bases and J by 6 bases, 10 bases remained unmatched. In germline, CDR1 is KGHSH, CDR2 LQKENI. The CDR3 length is 16 residues. CDR3 sequence (DNA): TGTGCCAGCTCACCGAGAGTAGCGGGGGCCGGGGATACGCAGTATTTT. This codes for CASSPRVAGAGDTQYF.

The chain links TRBV9 to TRBJ2-1, with D unclear. Trimming left V 4 bases short and J 1 base short, with 12 bases between. The CDR3 has 15 amino acids. CDR1 is SGDLS and CDR2 is YYNGEE in the germline V gene. DNA for the CDR3: TGTGCCAGCAGCCCGACTGCTGGTTCCTACAATGAGCAGTTCTTC. Translation gives CASSPTAGSYNEQFF.

The chain recombines TRBV6-1 with TRBJ1-1, with TRBD1 matching 7 bases. V lost 7 bases to trimming and J lost 3 bases; unmatched junction nucleotides: 8. The germline CDR1 and CDR2 sequences are MNHNS and SASEGT. The CDR3 length is 14 residues. CDR3 bases: TGTGCCAGCAAAAAGACAGGGAGAGACACTGAAGCTTTCTTT. As protein: CASKKTGRDTEAFF.

The chain employs TRBV9 and TRBJ1-2, with a possible D match to TRBD1 (5 bases). The CDR3 is 16 residues long. Germline V lookup: CDR1 SGDLS, CDR2 YYNGEE. V lost 4 bases and J 0 bases, leaving 16 bases between the germline ends. The CDR3 loop is CASSPPQGRSNYGYTF. The CDR3 DNA reads TGTGCCAGCAGCCCCCCCCAGGGCAGATCTAACTATGGCTACACCTTC.

Here the CDR3 DNA reads TGTGCCAGCAGCTTTGAGACAGAAATCTATGGCTACACCTTC. Its translation: CASSFETEIYGYTF. The chain is built from TRBV7-9 and TRBJ1-2; D may be TRBD1 (5 bases). Per the germline V gene, CDR1 is SEHNR and CDR2 is FQNEAQ (reference sequence). The V and J ends lost 3 bases and 4 bases respectively, with 12 bases between them. The CDR3 spans 14 residues.

The rearrangement links TRBV21-1 to TRBJ1-6. TRBV21-1 corresponds to a pseudogene. CDR3 length: 13 amino acids. The CDR3 coding sequence is TGTGCCAGCAGGGACGAGGAAGGGCGGACCCTCCACTTT. Translation gives CASRDEEGRTLHF.